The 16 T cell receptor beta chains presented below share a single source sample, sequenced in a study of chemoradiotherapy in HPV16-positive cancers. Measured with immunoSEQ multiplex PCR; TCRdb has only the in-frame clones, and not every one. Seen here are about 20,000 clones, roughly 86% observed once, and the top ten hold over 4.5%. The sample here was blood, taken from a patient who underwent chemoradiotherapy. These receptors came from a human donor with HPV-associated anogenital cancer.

CDR3 region: CASSSTGGSSPLHF. The CDR3 region has the DNA TGTGCCAGCAGCTCAACAGGGGGCAGTTCACCCCTCCACTTT. This chain connects TRBV7-6 to TRBJ1-6, with 9 bases aligning to TRBD1. CDR1 is SGHVS, CDR2 FNYEAQ, per germline. The CDR3 totals 14 residues. J lost 9 bases, V lost 4 bases, and 4 bases had no gene match.

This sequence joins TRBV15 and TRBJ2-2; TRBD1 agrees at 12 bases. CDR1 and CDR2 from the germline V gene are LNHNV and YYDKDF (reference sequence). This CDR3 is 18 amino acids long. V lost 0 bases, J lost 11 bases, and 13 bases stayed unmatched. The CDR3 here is CATSRDLLGGQGANELFF. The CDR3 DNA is TGTGCCACCAGCAGAGATCTGCTGGGGGGACAGGGGGCAAACGAGCTGTTTTTT.

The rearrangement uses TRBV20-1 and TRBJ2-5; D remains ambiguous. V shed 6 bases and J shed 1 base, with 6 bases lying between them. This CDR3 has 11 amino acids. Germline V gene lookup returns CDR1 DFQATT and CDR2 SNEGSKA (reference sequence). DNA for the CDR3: TGCAGTGCCGTCCTCCAAGAGACCCAGTACTTC. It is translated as CSAVLQETQYF.

CDR3 loop: CASSPLGGAVHNEQFF. The CDR3 DNA follows: TGTGCCAGCAGCCCCCTGGGGGGAGCGGTTCACAATGAGCAGTTCTTC. This chain links TRBV7-9 with TRBJ2-1; tentatively, D is TRBD2 (6 bases). This CDR3 is 16 amino acids long. The germline V and J ends were trimmed by 5 bases and 5 bases, with 19 bases remaining between them. The germline V gene encodes CDR1 SEHNR and CDR2 FQNEAQ (reference sequence).

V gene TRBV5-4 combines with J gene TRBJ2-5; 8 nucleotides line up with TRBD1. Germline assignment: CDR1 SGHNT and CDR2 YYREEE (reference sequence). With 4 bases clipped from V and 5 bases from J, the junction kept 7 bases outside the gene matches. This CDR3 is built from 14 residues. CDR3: CASSGMDRAETQYF. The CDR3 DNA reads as TGTGCCAGCAGCGGGATGGACAGGGCGGAGACCCAGTACTTC.

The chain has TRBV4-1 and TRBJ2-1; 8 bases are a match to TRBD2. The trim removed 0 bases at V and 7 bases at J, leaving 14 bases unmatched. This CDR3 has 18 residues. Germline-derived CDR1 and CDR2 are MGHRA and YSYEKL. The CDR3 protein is CASSQDREGSGPLNEQFF. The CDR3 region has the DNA TGCGCCAGCAGCCAAGACCGGGAGGGTTCTGGCCCGTTAAATGAGCAGTTCTTC.

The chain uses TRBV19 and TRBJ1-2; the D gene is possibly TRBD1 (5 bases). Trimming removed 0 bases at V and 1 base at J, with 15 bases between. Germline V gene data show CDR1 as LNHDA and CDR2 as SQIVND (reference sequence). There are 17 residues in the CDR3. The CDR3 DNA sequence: TGTGCCAGTAGTATAGATCACCGGGGCCTGAGTAACTATGGCTACACCTTC. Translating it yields CASSIDHRGLSNYGYTF.

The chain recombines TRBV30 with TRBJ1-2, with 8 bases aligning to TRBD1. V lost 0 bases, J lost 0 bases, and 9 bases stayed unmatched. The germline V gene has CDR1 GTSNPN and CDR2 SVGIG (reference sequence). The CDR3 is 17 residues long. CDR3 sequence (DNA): TGTGCCTGGAGTGTAAGGCGCAGGGGGCAGCCTAACTATGGCTACACCTTC. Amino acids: CAWSVRRRGQPNYGYTF.

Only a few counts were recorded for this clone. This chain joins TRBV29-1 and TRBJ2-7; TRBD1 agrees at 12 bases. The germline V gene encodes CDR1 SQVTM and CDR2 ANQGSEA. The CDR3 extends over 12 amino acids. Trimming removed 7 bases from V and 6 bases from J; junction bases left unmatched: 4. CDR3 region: CSGGQGASEQYF. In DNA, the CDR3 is TGCAGCGGGGGACAGGGGGCCTCCGAGCAGTACTTC.

The CDR3 coding sequence is TGTGCCAGCACCTATTTACTAGCGGGGGGGTTCACAGATACGCAGTATTTT. Encoded protein: CASTYLLAGGFTDTQYF. The J gene is TRBJ2-3, the V gene TRBV5-6; TRBD2 agrees at 13 bases. The germline V gene encodes CDR1 SGHDT and CDR2 YYEEEE. CDR3 length: 17 amino acids. V was pared by 6 bases and J by 2 bases, with 9 bases of the junction left unmatched.

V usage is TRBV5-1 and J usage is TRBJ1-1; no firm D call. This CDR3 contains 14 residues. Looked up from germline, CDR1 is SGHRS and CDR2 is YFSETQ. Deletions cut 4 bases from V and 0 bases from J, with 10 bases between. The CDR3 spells CASSPAGVNTEAFF. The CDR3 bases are TGCGCCAGCAGCCCGGCCGGGGTGAACACTGAAGCTTTCTTT.

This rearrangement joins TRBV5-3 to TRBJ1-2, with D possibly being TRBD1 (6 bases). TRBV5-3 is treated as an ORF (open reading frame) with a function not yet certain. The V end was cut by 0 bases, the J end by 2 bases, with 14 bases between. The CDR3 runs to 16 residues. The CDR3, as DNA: TGTGCCAGAAGCTTGGTCTTTCTACAGGGAAACTATGGCTACACCTTC. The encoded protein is CARSLVFLQGNYGYTF.

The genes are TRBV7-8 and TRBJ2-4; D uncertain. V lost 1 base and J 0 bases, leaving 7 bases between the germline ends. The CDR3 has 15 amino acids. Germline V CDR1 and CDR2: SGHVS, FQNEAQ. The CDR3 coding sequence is TGTGCCAGCAGCTTAGTAGAACTAGCCAAAAACATTCAGTACTTC. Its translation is CASSLVELAKNIQYF.

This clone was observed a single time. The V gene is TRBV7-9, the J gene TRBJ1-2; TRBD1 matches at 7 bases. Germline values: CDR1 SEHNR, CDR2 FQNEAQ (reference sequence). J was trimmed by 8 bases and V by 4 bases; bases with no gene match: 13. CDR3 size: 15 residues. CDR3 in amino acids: CASSSQIDREGGYTF. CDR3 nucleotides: TGTGCCAGCAGCTCCCAGATAGACAGGGAGGGCGGCTACACCTTC.

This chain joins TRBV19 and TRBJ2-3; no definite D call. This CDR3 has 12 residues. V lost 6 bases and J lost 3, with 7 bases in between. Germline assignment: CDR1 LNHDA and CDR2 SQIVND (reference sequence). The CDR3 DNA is TGTGCCAGTAGCCGGAGAACAGATACGCAGTATTTT. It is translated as CASSRRTDTQYF.

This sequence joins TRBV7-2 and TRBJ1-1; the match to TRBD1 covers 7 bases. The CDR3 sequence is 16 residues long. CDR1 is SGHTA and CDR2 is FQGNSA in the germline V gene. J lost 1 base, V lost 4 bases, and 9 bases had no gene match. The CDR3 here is CASSSRTGMGNTEAFF. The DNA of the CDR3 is TGTGCCAGCAGCTCCCGGACAGGAATGGGGAACACTGAAGCTTTCTTT.